The 8 T cell receptor beta chains below were found in one sample sequenced in a study of control samples from healthy donors and cancer patients. Generated by immunoSEQ multiplex PCR, the TCRdb table keeps only in-frame clones and is missing some. The table has 150,000 to 200,000 clones, roughly 91% seen once; the top ten hold about 1.6%. Sequences were obtained from blood. These receptor sequences come from a woman aged 25 to 39 in good health.

V usage is TRBV20-1 and J usage is TRBJ1-5; D gene ambiguous. Between the trimmed V and J ends, which lost 3 bases and 1 base, there was a span of 7 bases. The germline CDR1 and CDR2 sequences are DFQATT and SNEGSKA (reference sequence). The CDR3 runs to 13 residues. The CDR3 nucleotides read TGCAGTGCTAGTCTGGGGAGCAATCAGCCCCAGCATTTT. This codes for CSASLGSNQPQHF.

This clone has just one count. V gene TRBV9 combines with J gene TRBJ1-1, with a tentative D call TRBD1 (5 bases). This CDR3 comprises 14 residues. V was clipped by 3 bases and J by 7 bases, with 16 bases between them. CDR1 is SGDLS, CDR2 YYNGEE, per germline. The CDR3 DNA sequence: TGTGCCAGCAGCGCCCCAACAGGAGTGGGTGAAGCTTTCTTT. Protein product: CASSAPTGVGEAFF.

The rearrangement joins TRBV6-5 to TRBJ1-6; TRBD1 agrees at 8 bases. CDR1 and CDR2 (germline): MNHEY, SVGAGI. Losses at the gene ends were 7 bases for V and 5 bases for J; bases not matched to a gene: 1. There are 13 residues in the CDR3. CDR3 nucleotide sequence: TGTGCCAGCATGACAGGGGATAATTCACCCCTCCACTTT. Its protein product is CASMTGDNSPLHF.

About this clone: The same CDR3 can be traced to other DNA sequences in this sample. This chain connects TRBV10-3 to TRBJ1-6, with D possibly matching TRBD1 (5 bases). Trimming stripped 3 bases from V and 6 bases from J, with 12 bases between. CDR3 length: 15 residues. Germline V gene data show CDR1 as ENHRY and CDR2 as SYGVKD. The CDR3 region is CAISEGQGGNSPLHF. CDR3 bases: TGTGCCATCAGTGAAGGTCAGGGCGGTAATTCACCCCTCCACTTT.

The chain joins TRBV9 to TRBJ2-1; 9 nucleotides agree with TRBD2. Germline CDR1 is SGDLS and CDR2 is YYNGEE. V dropped 0 bases and J dropped 9; count of bases not matched to a gene: 4. This CDR3 comprises 14 residues. The CDR3 region is CASSVVAGGREQFF. The DNA of the CDR3 is TGTGCCAGCAGCGTAGTTGCGGGGGGGCGTGAGCAGTTCTTC. Filled out from reference TRBV9 and TRBJ2-1, the complete variable domain reads DSGVTQTPKHLITATGQRVTLRCSPRSGDLSVYWYQQSLDQGLQFLIQYYNGEERAKGNILERFSAQQFPDLHSELNLSSLELGDSALYFCASSVVAGGREQFFGPGTRLTVL.

This chain links TRBV9 with TRBJ2-2; perhaps TRBD1 as D (6 bases). CDR3 length: 14 residues. The germline V and J ends were trimmed by 1 base and 7 bases, with 11 bases remaining between them. Per the germline V gene, CDR1 is SGDLS and CDR2 is YYNGEE. Here the CDR3 reads CASSVSGEDGELFF. The CDR3 DNA reads TGTGCCAGCAGCGTATCAGGGGAAGACGGGGAGCTGTTTTTT.

The chain has TRBV19 and TRBJ1-5; D not resolved. Germline assignment: CDR1 LNHDA and CDR2 SQIVND (reference sequence). With 5 bases removed from V and 7 bases from J, the gap between germline ends came to 12 bases. The CDR3 consists of 13 residues. CDR3: CASSPPGPQPQHF. The CDR3 nucleotides are TGTGCCAGTAGTCCCCCCGGTCCCCAGCCCCAGCATTTT.

The chain is built from TRBV18 and TRBJ1-2, with 7 bases fitting TRBD1. V lost 5 bases to trimming and J lost 2 bases; unmatched junction nucleotides: 5. CDR1 is KGHSH, CDR2 LQKENI, per germline. This CDR3 region has 14 residues. The CDR3 spells CASSATGANYGYTF. In nucleotides, the CDR3 is TGTGCCAGCTCAGCAACAGGGGCCAACTATGGCTACACCTTC.